One sample yielded the 14 T cell receptor beta chains listed below, sequenced in a study of blood T cells in healthy people across ages. A second PCR, run for roughly 7 to 12 cycles, used a sample-barcoded 5' primer plus a J-beta primer mix. TCRdb re-analysed the 5' RACE reads in MiXCR, keeping a single row per CDR3 protein. This table holds a few hundred thousand distinct CDR3 sequences, about 28% found once. The data also belong to a second study, concerning T cells of mothers and their children.

The sample consisted of blood. These receptor sequences come from a boy younger than 10 in good health.

This clonotype has more than one count but fewer than ten. The genes are TRBV12-3 or TRBV12-4 and TRBJ2-3; D might be TRBD2 (5 bases). V gave up 4 bases and J gave up 8 bases, with 13 bases separating them. CDR3 length: 13 amino acids. In DNA form, the CDR3 reads TGTGCCAGCAGTTCGACCGGGGAAGTTACGCAGTATTTT. It yields the protein CASSSTGEVTQYF.

The chain uses TRBV6-6 and TRBJ1-2; D gene ambiguous. Germline CDR1 and CDR2: MNHNY and SVGAGI (reference sequence). CDR3 size: 15 residues. V was cut by 0 bases and J by 5 bases, with 13 bases left in between. The CDR3 DNA sequence: TGTGCCAGCAGTTACTCGAACTGGGAGAAGTATGGCTACACCTTC. This encodes CASSYSNWEKYGYTF.

The chain joins TRBV6-5 to TRBJ2-7; TRBD2 matches at 8 bases. The DNA end is more similar to TRBJ2-1, so the J call may be wrong. This CDR3 comprises 13 residues. Germline values: CDR1 MNHEY, CDR2 SVGAGI. The CDR3 coding sequence is TGTGCCAGCAGTTTCGGACTAGCCGATGAGCAGTTCTTC. As protein: CASSFGLADEQFF.

V is TRBV3-1 and J is TRBJ1-2; D remains unclear. The CDR3 spans 15 residues. Germline V lookup: CDR1 LGHDT, CDR2 YNNKEL (reference sequence). The V and J ends lost 6 bases and 13 bases respectively, with 27 bases between them. The CDR3 loop reads CASSQTERSPLVSTF. In DNA, the CDR3 is TGTGCCAGCAGTCAAACCGAACGCAGCCCTCTTGTAAGCACCTTC.

V and J are TRBV6-1 and TRBJ1-2, with D possibly TRBD1 on 5 matching bases. V was trimmed by 1 base and J by 4 bases, leaving 10 bases between them. This CDR3 has 14 residues. Germline loops: CDR1 MNHNS, CDR2 SASEGT. This CDR3 is CASSEVGESYGYTF. The DNA for the CDR3 is TGTGCCAGCAGTGAAGTAGGGGAAAGCTATGGCTACACCTTC.

The V and J genes are TRBV4-3 and TRBJ1-6, with a tentative D call TRBD1 (5 bases). This CDR3 comprises 19 residues. Deletions cut 0 bases from V and 0 bases from J, with 15 bases between. The V gene's germline CDR1 is LGHNA and CDR2 YSLEER. CDR3 nucleotides: TGCGCCAGCAGCCAAGATCTCAAAAACGGGGCCTCCTATAATTCACCCCTCCACTTT. Translated, it gives CASSQDLKNGASYNSPLHF.

The chain combines TRBV11-2 with TRBJ2-5, with D perhaps TRBD2 (5 bases). V gave up 5 bases and J gave up 3 bases, with 13 bases separating them. The CDR3 is made up of 14 amino acids. The V gene's germline CDR1 is SGHAT and CDR2 FQNNGV. CDR3 sequence: CASSRRPGEETQYF. CDR3 nucleotides: TGTGCCAGCAGCCGCCGCCCCGGGGAAGAGACCCAGTACTTC. Using reference TRBV11-2 and TRBJ2-5 for the parts outside the CDR3, the full variable domain is EAGVAQSPRYKIIEKRQSVAFWCNPISGHATLYWYQQILGQGPKLLIQFQNNGVVDDSQLPKDRFSAERLKGVDSTLKIQPAKLEDSAVYLCASSRRPGEETQYFGPGTRLLVL.

V gene TRBV20-1 combines with J gene TRBJ1-1; D not certain. The V and J ends lost 0 bases and 3 bases respectively, with 8 bases between them. Germline V CDR1 and CDR2: DFQATT, SNEGSKA (reference sequence). This CDR3 contains 13 residues. The CDR3 DNA reads as TGCAGTGCTAGAGATCCGGTCGACACTGAAGCTTTCTTT. Protein sequence: CSARDPVDTEAFF.

This clonotype was seen a handful of times. The chain employs TRBV27 and TRBJ2-1, with D unresolved. The V and J ends lost 2 bases and 0 bases respectively, with 8 bases between them. Germline V gene lookup returns CDR1 MNHEY and CDR2 SMNVEV (reference sequence). The CDR3 totals 15 residues. CDR3 in amino acids: CASSLAHSSYNEQFF. The CDR3 DNA follows: TGTGCCAGCAGTTTAGCGCATTCCTCCTACAATGAGCAGTTCTTC.

The rearrangement uses TRBV20-1 and TRBJ2-7; no definite D call. This CDR3 has 14 residues. CDR1 is DFQATT, CDR2 SNEGSKA, per germline (reference sequence). Trimming removed 4 bases at V and 3 bases at J, with 16 bases between. CDR3 sequence reads: CSATPLEISYEQYF. The CDR3 DNA follows: TGCAGTGCTACGCCCCTCGAGATTAGCTACGAGCAGTACTTC.

The V gene is TRBV7-2, the J gene TRBJ2-3, with D unresolved. V lost 5 bases and J 1 base, leaving 4 bases between the germline ends. Looked up from germline, CDR1 is SGHTA and CDR2 is FQGNSA. There are 12 residues in the CDR3. CDR3 amino acids: CASSKRTDTQYF. Here the CDR3 DNA reads TGTGCCAGCAGCAAACGCACAGATACGCAGTATTTT. Based on the CDR3 plus reference TRBV7-2 and TRBJ2-3, the full variable domain is GAGVSQSPSNKVTEKGKDVELRCDPISGHTALYWYRQSLGQGLEFLIYFQGNSAPDKSGLPSDRFSAERTGGSVSTLTIQRTQQEDSAVYLCASSKRTDTQYFGPGTRLTVL.

This clonotype was seen only a few times. This rearrangement joins TRBV20-1 to TRBJ1-1; D gene unclear. Germline CDR1 DFQATT, CDR2 SNEGSKA (reference sequence). This CDR3 region has 13 residues. With 5 bases removed from V and 3 bases from J, the gap between germline ends came to 13 bases. The CDR3 protein is CSAPGTTHTEAFF. CDR3 sequence (DNA): TGCAGTGCTCCGGGCACCACACACACTGAAGCTTTCTTT.

J is TRBJ2-5 and V is TRBV12-3 or TRBV12-4, with D perhaps matching TRBD1 or TRBD2 (5 bases each). The germline V and J ends were trimmed by 6 bases and 0 bases, with 14 bases remaining between them. This CDR3 has 15 residues. CDR3: CASSDGTSYQETQYF. The DNA of the CDR3 is TGTGCCAGCAGCGACGGGACCTCGTACCAAGAGACCCAGTACTTC.

This chain uses TRBV6-6 with TRBJ2-6; 8 positions match TRBD1. Germline CDR1 MNHNY, CDR2 SVGAGI (reference sequence). V trimming: 6 bases; J trimming: 2 bases; junction bases outside the gene matches: 3. This CDR3 has 15 residues. CDR3: CASSNRGAGANVLTF. The CDR3 bases are TGTGCCAGCAGCAACAGGGGGGCTGGGGCCAACGTCCTGACTTTC.